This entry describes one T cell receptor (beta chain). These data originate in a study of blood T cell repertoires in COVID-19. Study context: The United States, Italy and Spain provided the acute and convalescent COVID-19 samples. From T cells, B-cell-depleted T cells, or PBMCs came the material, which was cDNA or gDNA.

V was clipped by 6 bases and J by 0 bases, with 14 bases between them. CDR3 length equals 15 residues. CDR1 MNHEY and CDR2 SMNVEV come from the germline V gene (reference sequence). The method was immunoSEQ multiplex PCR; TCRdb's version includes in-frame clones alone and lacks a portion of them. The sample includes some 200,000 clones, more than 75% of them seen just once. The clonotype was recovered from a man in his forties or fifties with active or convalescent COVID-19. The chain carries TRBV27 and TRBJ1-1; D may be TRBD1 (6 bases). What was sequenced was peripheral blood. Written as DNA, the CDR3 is TGTGCCAGCAGGGACAACAGGGCCATGAACACTGAAGCTTTCTTT. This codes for CASRDNRAMNTEAFF.